The 11 T cell receptor beta chains listed next were all sequenced from one sample in a study of cytomegalovirus exposure and HLA in healthy donors. Only in-frame clones appear in the TCRdb table, and some are missing; sequencing was by immunoSEQ multiplex PCR. The table shows about 74,000 clones, with over 85% occurring only once. The sample consisted of PBMCs. Every receptor here comes from a young man in good health and CMV-seropositive.

The chain uses TRBV11-3 and TRBJ2-1, with 9 bases identical to TRBD2. Trimming cost V 2 bases and J 6 bases; bases outside gene matches: 8. This CDR3 spans 16 amino acids. Germline values: CDR1 SGHNT, CDR2 YENEEA. The CDR3 DNA reads TGTGCCAGCAGCTTACCAGGGACTAGCTATTGCAATGAGCAGTTCTTC. This sequence encodes CASSLPGTSYCNEQFF.

V gene TRBV10-3 combines with J gene TRBJ1-3; 7 bases fit TRBD1. Germline V gene sequence: CDR1 ENHRY, CDR2 SYGVKD. V trimming: 4 bases; J trimming: 0 bases; junction bases outside the gene matches: 12. This CDR3 spans 18 amino acids. CDR3 in amino acids: CAISGGQGQPSSGNTIYF. In DNA, the CDR3 is TGTGCCATCAGTGGGGGCCAGGGACAGCCGAGCTCTGGAAACACCATATATTTT.

The chain has TRBV4-2 and TRBJ2-2, with D maybe TRBD2 (6 bases). The CDR3 is 15 amino acids. Trimming took off 1 base at V and 3 bases at J, with 9 bases between the two ends. Germline V gene lookup returns CDR1 LGHNA and CDR2 YNFKEQ. The chain's CDR3 is CASSQVGRHTGELFF. As DNA, the CDR3 is TGTGCCAGCAGCCAAGTCGGGAGACACACCGGGGAGCTGTTTTTT.

This clone has a single count. The J gene is TRBJ2-7, the V gene TRBV9; 10 nucleotides match TRBD1. V lost 3 bases and J lost 4; bases outside the gene matches: 7. Germline loops: CDR1 SGDLS, CDR2 YYNGEE. This CDR3 is built from 15 residues. DNA for the CDR3: TGTGCCAGCAGCGCCACAGGGGACAGGGGTTACGAGCAGTACTTC. This encodes CASSATGDRGYEQYF. Together with reference TRBV9 and TRBJ2-7, the CDR3 gives the full variable domain: DSGVTQTPKHLITATGQRVTLRCSPRSGDLSVYWYQQSLDQGLQFLIQYYNGEERAKGNILERFSAQQFPDLHSELNLSSLELGDSALYFCASSATGDRGYEQYFGPGTRLTVT.

V usage is TRBV2 and J usage is TRBJ1-5; 7 bases are a match to TRBD1. The trim removed 6 bases at V and 2 bases at J, leaving 7 bases unmatched. Germline V gene sequence: CDR1 SNHLY, CDR2 FYNNEI. The CDR3 loop spans 15 amino acids. The CDR3: CASRGRGLGNQPQHF. The CDR3 nucleotides read TGTGCCAGCAGAGGAAGGGGGCTTGGCAATCAGCCCCAGCATTTT.

The V and J genes are TRBV27 and TRBJ2-5; the D gene is possibly TRBD2 (6 bases). Between the trimmed V and J ends, which lost 0 bases and 5 bases, there was a span of 25 bases. From germline, CDR1 is MNHEY and CDR2 SMNVEV (reference sequence). This CDR3 spans 19 amino acids. The DNA for the CDR3 is TGTGCCAGCAGTTTATCGATAGGGGAGCGGGCTCCTGAGCGGGAGACCCAGTACTTC. It yields the protein CASSLSIGERAPERETQYF.

This chain joins TRBV2 and TRBJ2-5; D remains ambiguous. V lost 6 bases to trimming and J lost 5 bases, with 10 bases between them. The CDR3 runs to 12 residues. Germline lookup yields CDR1 SNHLY and CDR2 FYNNEI. The CDR3 DNA follows: TGTGCCAGCAGACCCGCGGAGGAGACCCAGTACTTC. The encoded protein is CASRPAEETQYF. The whole variable domain, remainder taken from reference TRBV2 and TRBJ2-5, is EPEVTQTPSHQVTQMGQEVILRCVPISNHLYFYWYRQILGQKVEFLVSFYNNEISEKSEIFDDQFSVERPDGSNFTLKIRSTKLEDSAMYFCASRPAEETQYFGPGTRLLVL.

V is TRBV11-2 and J is TRBJ1-3, with D perhaps matching TRBD1 (6 bases). Trimming took off 4 bases at V and 0 bases at J, with 10 bases between the two ends. CDR1 is SGHAT, CDR2 FQNNGV, per germline. This CDR3 has 15 residues. CDR3 sequence: CASSWDILSGNTIYF. Written as DNA, the CDR3 is TGTGCCAGCAGCTGGGACATACTCTCTGGAAACACCATATATTTT.

The V gene is TRBV9, the J gene TRBJ1-5; 7 nucleotides agree with TRBD1. J was trimmed by 8 bases and V by 4 bases; bases with no gene match: 9. Germline CDR1 SGDLS, CDR2 YYNGEE. The CDR3 has 14 amino acids. The CDR3 sequence: CASSTPGQREPQHF. CDR3 sequence (DNA): TGTGCCAGCAGCACTCCGGGACAGAGAGAGCCCCAGCATTTT.

The rearrangement joins TRBV27 to TRBJ2-7; D is possibly TRBD2 (5 bases). CDR3 length: 13 amino acids. Per the germline V gene, CDR1 is MNHEY and CDR2 is SMNVEV (reference sequence). Trimming removed 4 bases from V and 5 bases from J, with 12 bases in between. The CDR3 here is CASSSSRGNEQYF. The CDR3 nucleotides read TGTGCCAGCAGTTCAAGCAGAGGGAACGAGCAGTACTTC.

The gene calls are TRBV11-2 and TRBJ2-2, with 8 nucleotides matching TRBD1. This CDR3 region has 17 residues. Germline lookup yields CDR1 SGHAT and CDR2 FQNNGV. The ends lost 5 bases at V and 0 bases at J; junction bases unmatched: 8. The CDR3 bases are TGTGCCAGCAGCGCCCTCGACAGGGGAACGAACACCGGGGAGCTGTTTTTT. Residues: CASSALDRGTNTGELFF.